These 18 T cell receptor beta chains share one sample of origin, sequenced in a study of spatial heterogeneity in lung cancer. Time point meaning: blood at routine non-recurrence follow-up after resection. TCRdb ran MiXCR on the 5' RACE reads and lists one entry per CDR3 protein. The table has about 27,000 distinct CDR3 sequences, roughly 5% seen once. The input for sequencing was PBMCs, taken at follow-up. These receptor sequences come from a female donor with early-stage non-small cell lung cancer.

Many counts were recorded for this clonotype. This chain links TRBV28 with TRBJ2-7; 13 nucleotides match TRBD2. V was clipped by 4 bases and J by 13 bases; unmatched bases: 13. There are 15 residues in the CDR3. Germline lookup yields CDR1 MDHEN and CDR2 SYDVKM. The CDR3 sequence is CASSSPRTSGSGRYF. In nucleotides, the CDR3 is TGTGCCAGCAGTTCCCCTCGGACTAGCGGGAGCGGCCGATACTTC. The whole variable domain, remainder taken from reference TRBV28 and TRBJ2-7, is DVKVTQSSRYLVKRTGEKVFLECVQDMDHENMFWYRQDPGLGLRLIYFSYDVKMKEKGDIPEGYSVSREKKERFSLILESASTNQTSMYLCASSSPRTSGSGRYFGPGTRLTVT.

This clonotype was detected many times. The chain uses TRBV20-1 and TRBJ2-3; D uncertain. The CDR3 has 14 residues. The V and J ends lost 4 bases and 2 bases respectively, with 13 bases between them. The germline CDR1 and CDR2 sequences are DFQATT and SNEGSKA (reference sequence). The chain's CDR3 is CSAKGYAITDTQYF. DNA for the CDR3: TGCAGTGCTAAAGGCTACGCCATCACAGATACGCAGTATTTT.

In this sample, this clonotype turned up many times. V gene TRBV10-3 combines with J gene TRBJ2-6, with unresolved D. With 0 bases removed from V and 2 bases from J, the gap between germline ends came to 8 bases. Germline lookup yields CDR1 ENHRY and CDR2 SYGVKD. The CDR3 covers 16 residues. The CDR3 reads CAISESMSAGANVLTF. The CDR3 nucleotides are TGTGCCATCAGTGAGTCGATGTCAGCTGGGGCCAACGTCCTGACTTTC.

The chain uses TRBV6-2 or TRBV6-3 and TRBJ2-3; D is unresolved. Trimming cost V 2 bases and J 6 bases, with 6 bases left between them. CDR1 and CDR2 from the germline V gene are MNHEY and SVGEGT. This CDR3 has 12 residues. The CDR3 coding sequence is TGTGCCAGCAGTTACCGGGCGGATACGCAGTATTTT. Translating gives CASSYRADTQYF.

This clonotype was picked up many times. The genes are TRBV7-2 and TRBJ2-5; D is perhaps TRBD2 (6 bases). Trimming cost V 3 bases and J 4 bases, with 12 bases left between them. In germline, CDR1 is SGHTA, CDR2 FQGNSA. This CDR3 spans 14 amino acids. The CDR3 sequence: CASSFGSLGETQYF. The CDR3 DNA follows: TGTGCCAGCAGCTTCGGGAGCTTGGGAGAGACCCAGTACTTC. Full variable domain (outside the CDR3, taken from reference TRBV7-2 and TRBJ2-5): GAGVSQSPSNKVTEKGKDVELRCDPISGHTALYWYRQSLGQGLEFLIYFQGNSAPDKSGLPSDRFSAERTGGSVSTLTIQRTQQEDSAVYLCASSFGSLGETQYFGPGTRLLVL.

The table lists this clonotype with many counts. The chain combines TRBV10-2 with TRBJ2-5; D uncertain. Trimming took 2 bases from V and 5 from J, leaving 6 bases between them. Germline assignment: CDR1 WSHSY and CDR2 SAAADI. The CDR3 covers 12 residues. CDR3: CASSERPETQYF. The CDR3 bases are TGCGCCAGCAGTGAGCGGCCGGAGACCCAGTACTTC.

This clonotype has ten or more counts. Here the CDR3 reads CSVSRTGKDEQYF. The CDR3 DNA reads as TGCAGTGTTAGTAGGACAGGGAAGGACGAGCAGTACTTC. The V gene is TRBV20-1, the J gene TRBJ2-7; 8 bases map to TRBD1. Germline lookup yields CDR1 DFQATT and CDR2 SNEGSKA (reference sequence). V trimming: 7 bases; J trimming: 5 bases; junction bases outside the gene matches: 10. This CDR3 comprises 13 residues.

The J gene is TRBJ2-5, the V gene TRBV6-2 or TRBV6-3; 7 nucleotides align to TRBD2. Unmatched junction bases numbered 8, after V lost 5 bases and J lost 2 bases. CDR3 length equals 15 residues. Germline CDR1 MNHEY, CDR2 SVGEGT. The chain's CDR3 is CASSHQGGLQETQYF. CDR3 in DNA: TGTGCCAGCAGTCATCAGGGAGGGCTACAAGAGACCCAGTACTTC.

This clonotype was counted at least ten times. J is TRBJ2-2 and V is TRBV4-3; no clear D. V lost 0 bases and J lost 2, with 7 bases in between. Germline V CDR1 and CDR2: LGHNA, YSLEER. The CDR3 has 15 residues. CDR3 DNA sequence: TGCGCCAGCAGCCAAGATGTTGCTAACACCGGGGAGCTGTTTTTT. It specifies CASSQDVANTGELFF.

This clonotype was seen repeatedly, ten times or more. DNA of the CDR3: TGTGCCAGCAGCTTCCTACTTCTGAGGACTAGCGGGACCTCAGATACGCAGTATTTT. The encoded protein is CASSFLLLRTSGTSDTQYF. The chain is built from TRBV7-2 and TRBJ2-3; 12 positions agree with TRBD2. CDR1 and CDR2 (germline): SGHTA, FQGNSA. V shed 3 bases and J 4 bases; nucleotides not matched to a gene: 14. CDR3 length equals 19 residues.

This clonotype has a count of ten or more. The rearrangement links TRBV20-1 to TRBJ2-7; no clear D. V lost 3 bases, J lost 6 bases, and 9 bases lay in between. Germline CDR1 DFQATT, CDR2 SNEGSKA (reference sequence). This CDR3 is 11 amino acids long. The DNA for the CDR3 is TGCAGTGCTAGCGCGGCCTTCGAGCAGTACTTC. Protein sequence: CSASAAFEQYF.

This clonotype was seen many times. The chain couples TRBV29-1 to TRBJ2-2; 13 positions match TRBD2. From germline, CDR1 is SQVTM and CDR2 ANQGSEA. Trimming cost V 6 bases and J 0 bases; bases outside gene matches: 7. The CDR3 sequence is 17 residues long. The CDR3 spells CSVSSGTSGTNTGELFF. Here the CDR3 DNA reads TGCAGCGTCTCCTCCGGGACTAGCGGGACGAACACCGGGGAGCTGTTTTTT.

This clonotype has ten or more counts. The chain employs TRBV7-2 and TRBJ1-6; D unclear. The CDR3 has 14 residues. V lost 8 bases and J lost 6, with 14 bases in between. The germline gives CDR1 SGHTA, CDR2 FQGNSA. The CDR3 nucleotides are TGTGCCAGCCGCCCCCGGGTGGGTAATTCACCCCTCCACTTT. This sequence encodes CASRPRVGNSPLHF. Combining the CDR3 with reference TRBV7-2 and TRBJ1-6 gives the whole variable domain GAGVSQSPSNKVTEKGKDVELRCDPISGHTALYWYRQSLGQGLEFLIYFQGNSAPDKSGLPSDRFSAERTGGSVSTLTIQRTQQEDSAVYLCASRPRVGNSPLHFGNGTRLTVT.

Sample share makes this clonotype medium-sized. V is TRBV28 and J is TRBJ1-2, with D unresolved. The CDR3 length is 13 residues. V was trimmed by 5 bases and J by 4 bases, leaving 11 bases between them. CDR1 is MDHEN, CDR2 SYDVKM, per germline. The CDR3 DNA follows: TGTGCCAGCAGTCCGGGGAACACCTATGGCTACACCTTC. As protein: CASSPGNTYGYTF.

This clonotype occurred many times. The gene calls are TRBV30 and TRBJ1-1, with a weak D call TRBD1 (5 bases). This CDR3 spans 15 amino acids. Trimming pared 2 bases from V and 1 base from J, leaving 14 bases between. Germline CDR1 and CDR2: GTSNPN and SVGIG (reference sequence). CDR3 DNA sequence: TGTGCCTGGAGTCGCTGGGGCGGAACGAACACTGAAGCTTTCTTT. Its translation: CAWSRWGGTNTEAFF.

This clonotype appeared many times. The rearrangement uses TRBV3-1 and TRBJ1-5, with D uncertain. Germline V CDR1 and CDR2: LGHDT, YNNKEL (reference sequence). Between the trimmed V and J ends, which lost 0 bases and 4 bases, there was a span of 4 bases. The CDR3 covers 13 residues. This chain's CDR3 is CASSQDENQPQHF. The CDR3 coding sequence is TGTGCCAGCAGCCAAGATGAGAATCAGCCCCAGCATTTT.

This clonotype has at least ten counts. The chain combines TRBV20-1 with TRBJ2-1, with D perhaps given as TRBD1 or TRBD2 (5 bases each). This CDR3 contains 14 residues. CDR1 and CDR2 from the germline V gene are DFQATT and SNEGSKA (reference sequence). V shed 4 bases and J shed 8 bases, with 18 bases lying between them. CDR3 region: CSATSPVGVDEQFF. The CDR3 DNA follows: TGCAGTGCTACCTCTCCGGTGGGGGTGGATGAGCAGTTCTTC.

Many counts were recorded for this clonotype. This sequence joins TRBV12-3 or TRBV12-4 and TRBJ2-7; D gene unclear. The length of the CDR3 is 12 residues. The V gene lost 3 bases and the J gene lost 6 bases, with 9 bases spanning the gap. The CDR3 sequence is CASSFGRLEQYF. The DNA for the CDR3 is TGTGCCAGCAGTTTCGGCCGGCTCGAGCAGTACTTC.